The T cell receptor beta chain under discussion was sequenced for a study of T cells in Graves' hyperthyroidism and ophthalmopathy (dated by TCRdb to between 2018 and 2020). Some background on the complete study: Peripheral blood was collected at initial diagnosis, before any treatment. To identify TCR V-J signatures that set the groups apart, the researchers used a discovery cohort of more than 95 patients, made up of roughly 45 with Graves' ophthalmopathy and 57 with stable Graves' hyperthyroidism. Prospective prediction of ophthalmopathy was tested in an independent validation cohort consisting of 18 hyperthyroidism patients and over 15 patients who later progressed to ophthalmopathy. The 75 to 100 discovery patients were randomly split 7:3 into training and test sets. Thyroid tissue and blood T-cell repertoires from six or seven Graves' hyperthyroidism patients were also compared in the study. Following sampling, methimazole starting at 30 mg daily was given to hyperthyroidism patients, and high-dose intravenous methylprednisolone was given to ophthalmopathy patients. According to the paper, TCR Vbeta CDR3 sequencing was carried out on more than 120 peripheral blood samples, which came from around 43 ophthalmopathy, around 74 hyperthyroidism and about 17 progressor patients.

The hyperthyroidism patients were between 18 and 65 years old and newly diagnosed, with a disease duration of less than 2 months. The study excluded patients with uncontrolled infections, other autoimmune diseases, pregnancy or lactation. Clinical symptoms, serum thyroxine and TRAb, thyroid ultrasound, and orbital computed tomography formed the basis for the diagnoses. Blood from progressor patients was drawn when they were first diagnosed with hyperthyroidism, before any ophthalmopathy symptoms appeared. PBMCs were isolated from approximately 10 ml of fresh peripheral blood by Ficoll-Paque density gradient centrifugation. Progressor patients were first diagnosed with Graves' hyperthyroidism and then developed ophthalmopathy during follow-up. Total RNA was extracted using Trizol reagent, and RNA quality was assessed on an Agilent 2100 Bioanalyzer. Broad study findings and their caveats: During validation, the model predicted progression to ophthalmopathy a median of roughly 7.1 months ahead of onset, with almost 71% sensitivity and around 72% specificity. Most expanded thyroid clonotypes (frequency above 0.001) were also detected in blood, suggesting blood repertoires may reflect thyroid immune responses. A model built on a 13 V-J signature distinguished ophthalmopathy from stable hyperthyroidism, reaching around 90% sensitivity and about 81% specificity in cross-validation and 80%/75% in testing. Sample size was not statistically predetermined, and blinding of investigators to group allocation was not performed.

The TCR beta CDR3 regions were amplified from RNA transcripts. The first round of RT-PCR for the TCR CDR3 was performed with the HTBI primer set and the Qiagen OneStep RT-PCR kit. Libraries were constructed in a second round of multiplex PCR, after which size selection and purification were performed. Libraries were sequenced paired-end with 100 bp reads on an Illumina HiSeq2000. For the original study's pipeline: SOAPnuke was used to process the raw data, removing reads that contained adapters or uncalled bases, had a mean Phred below 15, or lacked an exact match to the constant primer or identifier. COPE v1.2.5 was used to merge the high-quality paired reads, and each unique nucleotide sequence was defined as a clonotype. MiTCR v1.1 was used to align the clonotypes against IMGT TRBV, TRBD and TRBJ reference segments. Analysis was restricted to V-J combinations with a frequency above 0.0001, which covered roughly 99% of repertoires. A TCS score was defined as the ratio of F50 (clonal expansion) to E x V (chaos), with BLOSUM62-based TCRdist applied between CDR3 peptides within each V-J. Welch's t-statistics and random forest reduced 500 to 650 V-J features to about 12, which were used in a naive Bayes classifier (R e1071). The public reads were reanalyzed by TCRdb: fastp trimming at Q25, MiXCR alignment, in-frame beta chains only. Identical CDR3 proteins give one entry, which carries the most common genes and DNA. TCRdb, not the original authors, processed these V and J calls. This sample gives some 600,000 distinct CDR3 sequences in total; 11% to 15% of them show up just once. The ten most abundant clones make up almost 6% of the sample.

This clonotype was recorded at least ten times. Its antigen is currently not known. No clone much larger than this one lies a single base away; base qualities are absent. The sequence came from a woman under 40 with Graves' hyperthyroidism that later progressed to Graves' ophthalmopathy. Material for sequencing was blood.

The DNA reads as follows: TGTGCCAGCAGTTACGGCCTCGGCCCGGGGGAGCAGTACTTC. It translates to CASSYGLGPGEQYF. The chain was built from TRBV6-5 and TRBJ2-7, with TRBD2 tentatively as D gene (5 bases match). V was cut back by 2 bases and J by 7 bases, leaving a gap of 15 bases between them. Counted from cysteine to phenylalanine, this CDR3 has 14 amino acids. Of the read, only the CDR3 DNA is kept; its 42 bases are in frame from base 1. The germline V gene yields MNHEY for CDR1 and SVGAGI for CDR2.